The clone carrying this T cell receptor (beta chain) has ten or more counts. Preparation of the TCRbeta library involved a method that used unique molecular identifiers. TCRdb re-analysed the PCR reads in MiXCR, keeping a single row per CDR3 protein. The data hold 700,000 to 950,000 distinct CDR3 sequences, with around 15% observed a single time. This record comes from a study of T-cell reconstitution after alpha-beta-depleted transplantation in children. The germline CDR1 and CDR2 sequences are KGHDR and SFDVKD. The CDR3 is 15 residues long. V shed 3 bases and J 0 bases; nucleotides not matched to a gene: 0.

The source of this sequence is a male patient between 10 and 17 years old who had a stem cell transplant for acute lymphoblastic leukemia, so the T cells may come from the graft donor. The J gene is TRBJ2-1, the V gene TRBV24-1, with TRBD1 matching over 8 bases. This specimen consisted of PBMCs, mostly from graft donor cells, obtained 360 days after TCRalphabeta/CD19-depleted stem cell transplant. The CDR3 DNA reads as TGTGCCACCAGTGATACAGGGGGCTCCTACAATGAGCAGTTCTTC. This translates into CATSDTGGSYNEQFF.